The rows below give T cell receptor beta chains drawn from one sample of a study of blood T cell repertoires in COVID-19. This table comes from immunoSEQ multiplex PCR, and its TCRdb copy is limited to in-frame clones, with some not included. The profile covers about 130,000 clones, with roughly 80% appearing a single time and less than 5% taken by the ten largest. The sequencing sample was made of peripheral blood. These receptors all stem from a woman in her 70s with COVID-19, enrolled during active disease. Both conserved end residues are part of each CDR3. The D gene is left open where the match is weak.

TRBV18	-	CASSPGGNSPLHF
TRBV27	-	CASSPDLEETQYF
TRBV5-4	-	CASTTDRAAETQYF
TRBV9	-	CANQHGEGNTEAFF
TRBV10-1	-	CATRVGRESEKLFF
TRBV19	-	CASSMFARGLNTEAFF
TRBV30	-	CAWIKAGNRGSYNSPLHF
TRBV9	TRBD1	CASSSRTGGNYGYTF
TRBV4-2	TRBD1	CASSQDGQGEGQPQHF
TRBV5-4	-	CASSWSSSDGYTF
TRBV2	-	CASRGNAYGYTF
TRBV7-8	TRBD1	CVRTGTGLNPYEQYF
TRBV18	-	CASSLPEGGQPYNEQFF
TRBV19	-	CASSIAGNRNQPQHF
TRBV6-5	-	CASRRLGQSYGYTF
TRBV28	-	CASGPRGMNEQFF
TRBV4-1	TRBD2	CASSQEGTSGAYNEQFF
TRBV5-6	-	CASSLDRGQPQHF
TRBV19	-	CASSIDRGGTEAFF
TRBV4-1	TRBD2	CASSRGGAVYNEQFF
TRBV5-1	-	CASSLGHRLNTEAFF
TRBV11-2	-	CASSPQVGRSPLHF
TRBV19	-	CASSMNQGVGENEKLFF
TRBV5-1	TRBD1	CASRPGQGSDTEAFF
TRBV19	-	CASKPRGAGIEAFF
TRBV3-1/TRBV3-2	TRBD2	CASSQDQGLAGTDTQYF
TRBV7-2	TRBD1	CASSSGQVNQPQHF
TRBV21-1	-	CASTQTGNATDTQYF
TRBV9	TRBD2	CASSPGLVLTDTQYF
TRBV3-1/TRBV3-2	-	CASSLLPGAQGYTF
TRBV7-6	-	CASSLGAGLPYEQYF
TRBV5-1	-	CASSFPSGLGQFF
TRBV2	-	CASNPGVAEAFF
TRBV5-4	-	CASSGRNYQETQYF
TRBV30	TRBD1	CAWSEYTNRGSAFF
TRBV2	TRBD2	CASRGLAEVEQFF
TRBV19	-	CASRRAGTDTQYF
TRBV19	TRBD2	CASSGRDITDTQYF
TRBV10-3	TRBD1	CASRDRDGTDTQYF